Presented here are 28 T cell receptor beta chains from one specimen sequenced in a study of regulatory T cells in long-lasting Graves disease. Sample time point: newly diagnosed GD, antithyroid drugs for less than 3 months. The TCR library used RNA extracted from PBMCs. Assembly of TCR beta libraries relied on iRepertoire HTBI primers together with Arm-PCR of CDR3 regions. TCRdb recomputed calls from the multiplex PCR reads with MiXCR, one row per CDR3 protein. The sample carries 400,000 to 500,000 distinct CDR3 sequences, about a sixth recorded once. This sample also appeared in a second study, on T cells in Graves' hyperthyroidism and ophthalmopathy.

This specimen was peripheral blood mononuclear cells (PBMCs), taken at new diagnosis, from a patient treated with antithyroid drugs. Receptor source: a woman in her late teens or twenties with Graves disease.

This clonotype came up many times. The chain is built from TRBV12-5 and TRBJ1-1, with 7 bases identical to TRBD1. Germline trimming cut 3 bases from V and 4 bases from J; bases unmatched to any gene: 5. From germline, CDR1 is LGHNT and CDR2 FRNRAP. This CDR3 spans 14 amino acids. CDR3 residues: CASGFPDRATEAFF. CDR3 DNA: TGTGCTAGTGGTTTCCCCGACAGGGCCACTGAAGCTTTCTTT. Full variable domain (missing parts from reference TRBV12-5 and TRBJ1-1): DARVTQTPRHKVTEMGQEVTMRCQPILGHNTVFWYRQTMMQGLELLAYFRNRAPLDDSGMPKDRFSAEMPDATLATLKIQPSEPRDSAVYFCASGFPDRATEAFFGQGTRLTVV.

This clonotype was detected only a few times. CDR3 coding DNA: TGTGCCAGCACCCTCGGGAGGTACAATGAGCAGTTCTTC. It is translated as CASTLGRYNEQFF. The rearrangement uses TRBV28 and TRBJ2-1, with TRBD2 identical over 7 bases. The CDR3 is 13 amino acids. The junction had 4 bases not matched to a gene; V was cut back by 7 bases and J by 4 bases. Per the germline V gene, CDR1 is MDHEN and CDR2 is SYDVKM.

This clonotype was seen at least ten times. This chain uses TRBV12-3 or TRBV12-4 with TRBJ2-1, with TRBD2 identical over 14 bases. Losses at the gene ends were 6 bases for V and 6 bases for J; bases not matched to a gene: 7. The CDR3 covers 16 residues. CDR3 in amino acids: CASRNPGTSGSNEQFF. CDR3 sequence (DNA): TGTGCCAGCAGAAATCCCGGGACTAGCGGGAGCAATGAGCAGTTCTTC.

This clonotype came up many times. The rearrangement uses TRBV29-1 and TRBJ2-3, with 10 bases aligning to TRBD2. This CDR3 is 15 amino acids long. The ends lost 6 bases at V and 3 bases at J; junction bases unmatched: 9. Per the germline V gene, CDR1 is SQVTM and CDR2 is ANQGSEA. CDR3 amino acids: CSVRTSGVPTDTQYF. The CDR3 bases are TGCAGCGTCAGGACTAGCGGAGTCCCAACAGATACGCAGTATTTT.

The genes are TRBV27 and TRBJ2-7; D unresolved. V shed 2 bases and J shed 6 bases, with 14 bases lying between them. The CDR3 extends over 14 amino acids. The V gene's germline CDR1 is MNHEY and CDR2 SMNVEV (reference sequence). CDR3 in amino acids: CASSLGLINGEQYF. The CDR3 coding sequence is TGTGCCAGCAGTTTAGGGTTAATAAACGGCGAGCAGTACTTC.

Only a few counts were recorded for this clonotype. The V gene is TRBV28, the J gene TRBJ2-1, with TRBD1 identical over 8 bases. The ends lost 5 bases at V and 13 bases at J; junction bases unmatched: 4. This CDR3 region has 11 residues. Germline CDR1 and CDR2: MDHEN and SYDVKM. The CDR3 here is CASSLGQAQFF. The CDR3 DNA is TGTGCCAGCAGTCTGGGACAGGCCCAGTTCTTC.

About this clonotype: This sequence may be a read error, since a much larger clone differs from it by one base. This sequence joins TRBV28 and TRBJ2-3; 9 bases fit TRBD2. The CDR3 spans 17 residues. Germline lookup yields CDR1 MDHEN and CDR2 SYDVKM. The J segment lost 6 bases and the V segment lost 5 bases, leaving 15 bases of the junction unmatched. The CDR3 loop reads CASSPIAGVIHGDTQYF. CDR3 in DNA: TGTGCCAGCAGTCCGATAGCGGGAGTGATTCACGGGGATACGCAGTATTTT.

This clonotype turned up a few times. The rearrangement uses TRBV12-3 or TRBV12-4 and TRBJ2-1; TRBD2 agrees at 12 bases. This CDR3 has 16 residues. V was clipped by 3 bases and J by 7 bases; unmatched bases: 7. CDR3 bases: TGTGCCAGCAGTTTCACTACTAGCGGGAGGCGGAATGAGCAGTTCTTC. It translates to CASSFTTSGRRNEQFF.

This clonotype has at least ten counts. This chain uses TRBV19 with TRBJ2-1, with 8 bases fitting TRBD2. There are 15 residues in the CDR3. The germline V gene has CDR1 LNHDA and CDR2 SQIVND (reference sequence). The V and J ends lost 4 bases and 6 bases, in that order; junction bases with no gene match: 8. CDR3 region: CASSTQSGSGNEQFF. The CDR3 nucleotides read TGTGCCAGTAGTACCCAAAGCGGGAGCGGCAATGAGCAGTTCTTC.

This clonotype was detected once. This may be a read error: a much more frequent sequence differs by one nucleotide. This chain joins TRBV3-1 and TRBJ1-2; a possible D gene is TRBD1 (5 bases). Germline lookup yields CDR1 LGHDT and CDR2 YNNKEL (reference sequence). The CDR3 loop spans 15 amino acids. As DNA, the CDR3 is TGTGCCAGCAGCCAAGTAGGGGATAGGAGCTATGGCTACGCCTTC. As protein: CASSQVGDRSYGYAF.

Note on this clonotype: One base away lies a much larger clone, so this may be a sequencing read error. CDR3 amino acids: CASSLASWTAHEQFF. CDR3 in DNA: TGTGCCAGCAGCTTAGCGTCATGGACGGCCCATGAGCAGTTCTTC. This chain connects TRBV7-2 to TRBJ2-1; D is unresolved. This CDR3 is built from 15 residues. Germline V gene lookup returns CDR1 SGHTA and CDR2 FQGNSA. V gave up 0 bases and J gave up 8 bases, with 14 bases separating them. Full variable domain (rest looked up from reference TRBV7-2 and TRBJ2-1): GAGVSQSPSNKVTEKGKDVELRCDPISGHTALYWYRQSLGQGLEFLIYFQGNSAPDKSGLPSDRFSAERTGGSVSTLTIQRTQQEDSAVYLCASSLASWTAHEQFFGPGTRLTVL.

The sample holds many counts of this clonotype. This chain connects TRBV7-2 to TRBJ2-2; a weak D match, TRBD1 (5 bases). The CDR3 totals 15 residues. V was cut by 5 bases and J by 6 bases, with 16 bases left in between. CDR1 SGHTA and CDR2 FQGNSA come from the germline V gene. CDR3 DNA sequence: TGTGCCAGCAGCGCCGGTTCAGGGATTGCCGGGGAGCTGTTTTTT. Translating gives CASSAGSGIAGELFF.

This clonotype was seen a single time. The chain has TRBV27 and TRBJ1-1, with 10 bases aligning to TRBD1. Trimming at V came to 7 bases and at J to 5 bases, leaving 10 bases not matched to a gene. CDR3 length: 15 amino acids. Per germline, CDR1 MNHEY and CDR2 SMNVEV (reference sequence). CDR3 residues: CASIGTGARGTEAFF. The CDR3 nucleotides read TGTGCCAGCATCGGGACAGGGGCGCGAGGGACTGAAGCTTTCTTT.

In this sample, this clonotype turned up many times. This rearrangement joins TRBV20-1 to TRBJ2-7, with 11 bases fitting TRBD1. The CDR3 covers 14 residues. Germline loops: CDR1 DFQATT, CDR2 SNEGSKA (reference sequence). J lost 5 bases, V lost 6 bases, and 9 bases had no gene match. CDR3 coding DNA: TGCAGTGCCCCCCCCCGGACAGGGGGCGACGAGCAGTACTTC. Translating gives CSAPPRTGGDEQYF.

At least ten counts were recorded for this clonotype. J is TRBJ2-3 and V is TRBV7-2; weak D call: TRBD2 (6 bases). This CDR3 region has 18 residues. V was shortened by 4 bases and J by 2 bases, with 22 bases between the two germline ends. Per germline, CDR1 SGHTA and CDR2 FQGNSA. The CDR3 spells CASSYRSQGLLDTDTQYF. The CDR3 nucleotides read TGTGCCAGCAGCTATCGTTCGCAGGGACTTCTTGACACAGATACGCAGTATTTT.

This clonotype was counted many times. The CDR3 reads CASSPGLAGVTEQYF. For the CDR3, the DNA is TGTGCCAGCAGCCCAGGACTAGCGGGAGTTACGGAGCAGTACTTC. This chain joins TRBV11-1 and TRBJ2-7, with 13 bases lining up with TRBD2. CDR3 length: 15 amino acids. Per the germline V gene, CDR1 is SGHAT and CDR2 is FQDESV (reference sequence). With V trimmed by 5 bases and J by 7 bases, 8 bases remained unmatched. Combining the CDR3 with reference TRBV11-1 and TRBJ2-7 gives the whole variable domain EAEVAQSPRYKITEKSQAVAFWCDPISGHATLYWYRQILGQGPELLVQFQDESVVDDSQLPKDRFSAERLKGVDSTLKIQPAELGDSAMYLCASSPGLAGVTEQYFGPGTRLTVT.

This clonotype appeared many times. The gene calls are TRBV20-1 and TRBJ2-7; D not certain. V was shortened by 3 bases and J by 6 bases, with 15 bases between the two germline ends. The length of the CDR3 is 13 residues. The V gene's germline CDR1 is DFQATT and CDR2 SNEGSKA (reference sequence). CDR3 nucleotide sequence: TGCAGTGCTAGTCCACCTTCCTTGGGCGAGCAGTACTTC. Translation: CSASPPSLGEQYF.

This clonotype was picked up many times. The chain carries TRBV7-2 and TRBJ2-1; D not resolved. V was clipped by 6 bases and J by 0 bases, with 12 bases between them. Germline CDR1 SGHTA, CDR2 FQGNSA. The CDR3 contains 15 residues. CDR3 in DNA: TGTGCCAGCAGTCCTAGGGTTAGCTCCTACAATGAGCAGTTCTTC. Its protein is CASSPRVSSYNEQFF.

This clonotype was picked up many times. CDR3 bases: TGTGCCAGCAGTGTGGGGGCGGCTAGCACAGATACGCAGTATTTT. It yields the protein CASSVGAASTDTQYF. The gene calls are TRBV2 and TRBJ2-3; weak D call: TRBD1 (6 bases). V lost 4 bases, J lost 0 bases, and 11 bases lay in between. The CDR3 consists of 15 residues. Germline values: CDR1 SNHLY, CDR2 FYNNEI.

As for this clonotype: A read error may be the cause here, since a much bigger clone is one base away. The chain carries TRBV28 and TRBJ1-3; no firm D call. Germline V gene data show CDR1 as MDHEN and CDR2 as SYDVKM. V gave up 5 bases and J gave up 0 bases, with 23 bases separating them. The CDR3 extends over 19 amino acids. CDR3 amino acids: CASSMTDTWYWSSGNTIYF. CDR3 nucleotide sequence: TGTGCCAGCAGTATGACTGACACGTGGTATTGGAGCTCTGGAAACACCATATATTTT.

This clonotype was seen a handful of times. This chain links TRBV27 with TRBJ2-7, with TRBD2 matching over 7 bases. In germline, CDR1 is MNHEY, CDR2 SMNVEV (reference sequence). The CDR3 has 15 amino acids. V lost 0 bases and J lost 5; bases outside the gene matches: 7. CDR3 nucleotide sequence: TGTGCCAGCAGTTTATCCCTGGGCGGGGGAGACGAGCAGTACTTC. As protein: CASSLSLGGGDEQYF.

J is TRBJ2-7 and V is TRBV5-1; D is tentatively TRBD1 or TRBD2 (5 bases each). Germline V gene lookup returns CDR1 SGHRS and CDR2 YFSETQ. Between the trimmed V and J ends, which lost 3 bases and 2 bases, there was a span of 15 bases. This CDR3 is built from 15 residues. The CDR3 DNA sequence: TGCGCCAGCAGCTACGAGGGCCAGGGCACCTACGAGCAGTACTTC. Translation gives CASSYEGQGTYEQYF.

This clonotype was seen repeatedly, ten times or more. J is TRBJ2-5 and V is TRBV28; perhaps TRBD1 as D (6 bases). The CDR3 is 15 amino acids. V was clipped by 5 bases and J by 5 bases, with 18 bases between them. The germline V gene encodes CDR1 MDHEN and CDR2 SYDVKM. Here the CDR3 DNA reads TGTGCCAGCAGTCCCGCCACTGGGACAAAGGAGACCCAGTACTTC. Translation gives CASSPATGTKETQYF. Complete variable domain (other parts from reference TRBV28 and TRBJ2-5): DVKVTQSSRYLVKRTGEKVFLECVQDMDHENMFWYRQDPGLGLRLIYFSYDVKMKEKGDIPEGYSVSREKKERFSLILESASTNQTSMYLCASSPATGTKETQYFGPGTRLLVL.

The chain has TRBV3-1 and TRBJ2-1, with 13 bases aligning to TRBD2. The ends lost 1 base at V and 7 bases at J; junction bases unmatched: 7. Germline CDR1 reads LGHDT; CDR2 reads YNNKEL (reference sequence). This CDR3 has 17 residues. The CDR3: CASSQVSGLAGANEQFF. The CDR3 bases are TGTGCCAGCAGCCAAGTGTCCGGACTAGCGGGAGCTAATGAGCAGTTCTTC.

This clonotype occurred many times. This rearrangement joins TRBV27 to TRBJ2-1; 11 bases are a match to TRBD2. Germline V gives CDR1 MNHEY, CDR2 SMNVEV (reference sequence). Unmatched junction bases numbered 4, after V lost 3 bases and J lost 6 bases. CDR3 size: 15 residues. DNA of the CDR3: TGTGCCAGCAGTTTGACACTAGCGGGAGTCAATGAGCAGTTCTTC. Its protein is CASSLTLAGVNEQFF.

This clonotype was detected many times. The CDR3 DNA reads TGCAGTGCTAGCGAACCGGGACAGGGTTACAATGAGCAGTTCTTC. It codes for CSASEPGQGYNEQFF. This sequence joins TRBV20-1 and TRBJ2-1; 9 nucleotides match TRBD1. V shed 3 bases, J shed 4 bases, and the junction held 7 bases outside the gene matches. The CDR3 is made up of 15 amino acids. Per the germline V gene, CDR1 is DFQATT and CDR2 is SNEGSKA (reference sequence).

This clonotype was counted a few times. The V and J genes are TRBV2 and TRBJ2-1, with TRBD2 identical over 8 bases. The CDR3 loop spans 16 amino acids. The J segment lost 10 bases and the V segment lost 4 bases, leaving 15 bases of the junction unmatched. CDR1 is SNHLY and CDR2 is FYNNEI in the germline V gene. CDR3 protein: CASSAGGWGDRGEQFF. As DNA, the CDR3 is TGTGCCAGCAGTGCGGGAGGGTGGGGTGATAGGGGGGAGCAGTTCTTC.

This clonotype was observed at least ten times. The chain uses TRBV19 and TRBJ1-1; a possible D gene is TRBD1 (6 bases). The germline V and J ends were trimmed by 4 bases and 0 bases, with 27 bases remaining between them. The CDR3 covers 20 residues. Per germline, CDR1 LNHDA and CDR2 SQIVND (reference sequence). The DNA of the CDR3 is TGTGCCAGTAGTAGACTCGGGGGGCTGCGCGAGTGGGGCATGAACACTGAAGCTTTCTTT. Translating gives CASSRLGGLREWGMNTEAFF.